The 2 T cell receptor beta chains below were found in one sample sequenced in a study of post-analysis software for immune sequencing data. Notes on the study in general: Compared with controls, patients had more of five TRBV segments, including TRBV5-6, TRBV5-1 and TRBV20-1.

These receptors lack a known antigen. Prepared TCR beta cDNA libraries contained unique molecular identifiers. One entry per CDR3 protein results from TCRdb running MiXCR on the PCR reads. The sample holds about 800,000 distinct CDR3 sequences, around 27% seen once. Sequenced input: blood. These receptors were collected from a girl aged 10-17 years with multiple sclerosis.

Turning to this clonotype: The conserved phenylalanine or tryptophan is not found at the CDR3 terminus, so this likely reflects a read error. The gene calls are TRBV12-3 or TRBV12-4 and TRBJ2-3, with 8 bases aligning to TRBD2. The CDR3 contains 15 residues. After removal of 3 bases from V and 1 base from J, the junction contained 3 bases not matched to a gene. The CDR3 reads CASSFRAGGTDTQYS. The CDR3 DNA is TGTGCCAGCAGTTTTCGAGCGGGGGGCACAGATACGCAGTATTCT.

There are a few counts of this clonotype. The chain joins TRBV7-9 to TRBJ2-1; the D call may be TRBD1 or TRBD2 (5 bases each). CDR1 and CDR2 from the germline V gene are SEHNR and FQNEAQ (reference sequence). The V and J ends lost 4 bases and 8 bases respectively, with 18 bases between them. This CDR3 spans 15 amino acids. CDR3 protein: CASSSVVLVGDEQFF. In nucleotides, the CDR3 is TGTGCCAGCAGCTCCGTTGTCCTGGTGGGGGATGAGCAGTTCTTC. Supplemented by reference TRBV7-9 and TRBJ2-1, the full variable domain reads DTGVSQNPRHKITKRGQNVTFRCDPISEHNRLYWYRQTLGQGPEFLTYFQNEAQLEKSRLLSDRFSAERPKGSFSTLEIQRTEQGDSAMYLCASSSVVLVGDEQFFGPGTRLTVL.